This T cell receptor (beta chain) is from a study of blood T cell repertoires in COVID-19. In the study overall: The study drew acute and convalescent COVID-19 samples from the United States, Italy and Spain. The cDNA or gDNA used as material had been derived from T cells, B-cell-depleted T cells, or PBMCs.

The table came from immunoSEQ multiplex PCR; TCRdb's copy has only in-frame clones and leaves some out. The sample consists of more than 200,000 clones, roughly 82% of them appearing once. CDR3 length: 16 amino acids. The J segment lost 8 bases and the V segment lost 5 bases, leaving 13 bases of the junction unmatched. The germline V gene has CDR1 SEHNR and CDR2 FQNEAQ (reference sequence). The receptor's source is a woman of 80 years or more with active or convalescent COVID-19. The sequencing sample was made of peripheral blood. The rearrangement uses TRBV7-9 and TRBJ2-1; 9 bases match TRBD1. DNA for the CDR3: TGTGCCAGCAGCCTTATCCTGGGGACAGGGAGCCATGAGCAGTTCTTC. Protein sequence: CASSLILGTGSHEQFF.